The TCR beta chain under discussion was sequenced for a study of blood T cells in healthy people across ages. Study-wide context: Capture via template switching afforded approximately one barcoded beta molecule per two T cells.

Around 10 milliliters of peripheral blood were drawn from each donor. Whenever a sample was processed, at least 6.5 million PBMCs were isolated. Next came a second PCR, run for about 7 to 12 cycles, which used a sample-barcoded 5' primer along with a J-beta primer mix. Using its own MiXCR run on the 5' RACE reads, TCRdb lists one record per CDR3 protein. Here the sample spans 700,000 or so distinct CDR3 sequences, approximately 40% being singletons. CDR1 and CDR2 (germline): SGHKS, YYEKEE (reference sequence). The V end lost 0 bases, the J end lost 2 bases, and 11 bases lay between the germline ends. The CDR3 spans 15 residues.

The sequence was collected from an elderly man in good health. Sequencing used blood. The genes are TRBV5-5 and TRBJ2-5; the D gene could be TRBD1 or TRBD2 (5 bases each). The CDR3 DNA follows: TGTGCCAGCAGCTTGGACGGGGCGCAACAAGAGACCCAGTACTTC. It encodes CASSLDGAQQETQYF.